Sequencing of this T cell receptor beta chain was carried out in a study of blood T cell repertoires in COVID-19. Background on the study: Collection of acute and convalescent COVID-19 samples took place in the United States, Italy and Spain. The cDNA or gDNA used as material had been derived from T cells, B-cell-depleted T cells, or PBMCs.

The V and J ends lost 0 bases and 7 bases, in that order; junction bases with no gene match: 7. Germline-derived CDR1 and CDR2 are SGHRS and YFSETQ. The CDR3 sequence is 16 residues long. The table lists this clone with a few counts. Enrolled through a virtual design, the participants were between roughly 18 and 90 years of age and came from approximately 25 US areas. Under the authors' procedure: By means of reference gene primer amplification, nucleated cell counts were estimated. The assay was immunoSEQ multiplex PCR, and TCRdb's table has in-frame clones only and misses some. Clonal size and the V and J genes are those of that table, whereas D and trimming came from the DNA. The table shows roughly 250,000 clones, with about nine tenths occurring only once.

The sequence was obtained from a woman aged 25 to 39 with acute COVID-19. The chain is built from TRBV5-1 and TRBJ2-1, with 10 bases fitting TRBD2. The sequencing sample was made of PBMCs or T cells enriched from blood (not recorded which). The chain's CDR3 is CASSLGITSGINEQFF. The CDR3 coding sequence is TGCGCCAGCAGCTTGGGGATTACTAGCGGGATAAATGAGCAGTTCTTC.